The 19 T cell receptor beta chains presented below share a single source sample, sequenced in a study of PD-1 blockade in mismatch repair-deficient tumors. The method was immunoSEQ multiplex PCR; TCRdb's version includes in-frame clones alone and lacks a portion of them. The data hold about 68,000 clones, with around 73% observed a single time. Sequenced material: peripheral blood, taken 2 weeks after starting pembrolizumab. The receptors here all came from an adult with mismatch repair-deficient cancer.

J is TRBJ1-2 and V is TRBV23-1, with TRBD1 identical over 8 bases. TRBV23-1 is an ORF, with its function uncertain. The CDR3 length is 16 residues. V trimming: 2 bases; J trimming: 4 bases; junction bases outside the gene matches: 9. The CDR3 protein is CASSQPTGQGIYGYTF. CDR3 sequence (DNA): TGCGCCAGCAGTCAACCGACCGGACAGGGCATCTATGGCTACACCTTC.

V and J are TRBV9 and TRBJ2-5; 11 bases fit TRBD2. The length of the CDR3 is 17 residues. Trimming took 3 bases from V and 4 from J; bases not matched to a gene: 11. CDR1 SGDLS and CDR2 YYNGEE come from the germline V gene. The CDR3 is CASSEGALAGAGETQYF. CDR3 bases: TGTGCCAGCAGCGAAGGGGCACTAGCGGGGGCCGGAGAGACCCAGTACTTC.

This chain uses TRBV5-4 with TRBJ2-3, with TRBD2 matching 8 bases. Germline loops: CDR1 SGHNT, CDR2 YYREEE (reference sequence). The CDR3 length is 14 residues. V dropped 4 bases and J dropped 0; count of bases not matched to a gene: 1. The CDR3 DNA reads as TGTGCCAGCAGCCGACTAGCGAGCACAGATACGCAGTATTTT. Encoded protein: CASSRLASTDTQYF.

The rearrangement joins TRBV27 to TRBJ1-1; TRBD1 matches 7 bases. V trimming: 0 bases; J trimming: 0 bases; junction bases outside the gene matches: 7. Germline lookup yields CDR1 MNHEY and CDR2 SMNVEV (reference sequence). CDR3 length: 17 residues. The CDR3 region has the DNA TGTGCCAGCAGTTTATCGGGGACAGAAAAAATGAACACTGAAGCTTTCTTT. This translates into CASSLSGTEKMNTEAFF.

The chain is built from TRBV6-5 and TRBJ1-5; no clear D gene. CDR3 length: 11 residues. The germline V gene encodes CDR1 MNHEY and CDR2 SVGAGI. V lost 0 bases to trimming and J lost 12 bases, with 6 bases between them. CDR3 sequence (DNA): TGTGCCAGCAGTTACTCGTCGTTCCAGCATTTT. Translation gives CASSYSSFQHF.

This chain connects TRBV28 to TRBJ2-7; 10 positions match TRBD2. Germline assignment: CDR1 MDHEN and CDR2 SYDVKM. The trim removed 5 bases at V and 9 bases at J, leaving 10 bases unmatched. CDR3 length: 14 residues. The CDR3 here is CASSPGTSAGRQYF. The CDR3 coding sequence is TGTGCCAGCAGTCCCGGGACTAGCGCAGGTCGGCAGTACTTC.

This chain connects TRBV9 to TRBJ2-3; unclear D gene. Between the trimmed V and J ends, which lost 3 bases and 1 base, there was a span of 12 bases. This CDR3 is built from 15 residues. Per the germline V gene, CDR1 is SGDLS and CDR2 is YYNGEE. The CDR3 loop reads CASSAIAGRTDTQYF. The CDR3 DNA reads as TGTGCCAGCAGCGCCATCGCCGGGCGCACAGATACGCAGTATTTT.

A few counts support this clone. This sequence joins TRBV18 and TRBJ1-2; a possible D gene is TRBD1 (6 bases). V gave up 3 bases and J gave up 4 bases, with 18 bases separating them. The CDR3 contains 16 residues. Per germline, CDR1 KGHSH and CDR2 LQKENI. CDR3 protein: CASSPGAPGYGYGYTF. The CDR3 nucleotides are TGTGCCAGCTCACCGGGGGCACCCGGGTACGGCTATGGCTACACCTTC.

This clone was found a few times. This chain links TRBV30 with TRBJ1-2, with 9 nucleotides matching TRBD1. J was trimmed by 6 bases and V by 1 base; bases with no gene match: 3. The CDR3 contains 13 residues. Looked up from germline, CDR1 is GTSNPN and CDR2 is SVGIG (reference sequence). CDR3 coding DNA: TGTGCCTGGAGTGGGGGACAGGGTGATGGCTACACCTTC. Its translation is CAWSGGQGDGYTF.

The chain recombines TRBV19 with TRBJ1-1; no definite D call. The CDR3 runs to 13 residues. The germline V and J ends were trimmed by 4 bases and 2 bases, with 8 bases remaining between them. CDR1 LNHDA and CDR2 SQIVND come from the germline V gene (reference sequence). The CDR3 DNA reads as TGTGCCAGTAGTACTCAACCTAACACTGAAGCTTTCTTT. This translates into CASSTQPNTEAFF.

This chain links TRBV19 with TRBJ1-2; 8 positions match TRBD1. J lost 7 bases, V lost 0 bases, and 10 bases had no gene match. The CDR3 totals 16 residues. Germline V gene data show CDR1 as LNHDA and CDR2 as SQIVND (reference sequence). CDR3 in DNA: TGTGCCAGTAGTATAGATTGGACAGGGTATTTGAGTGGCTACACCTTC. Translated: CASSIDWTGYLSGYTF.

V is TRBV20-1 and J is TRBJ2-5; D is uncertain. Trimming removed 3 bases at V and 12 bases at J, with 14 bases between. CDR3 length equals 11 residues. Per the germline V gene, CDR1 is DFQATT and CDR2 is SNEGSKA (reference sequence). CDR3 protein: CSASLQSIEYF. CDR3 nucleotide sequence: TGCAGTGCTAGTTTACAGTCAATAGAGTACTTC.

The chain employs TRBV6-1 and TRBJ1-5; unclear D gene. Germline lookup yields CDR1 MNHNS and CDR2 SASEGT. The CDR3 is made up of 13 amino acids. V was pared by 7 bases and J by 11 bases, with 18 bases between. In nucleotides, the CDR3 is TGTGCCAGCAATACAGAGATTCAGTTGGCCCAGCATTTT. Encoded protein: CASNTEIQLAQHF.

In its sample, this clone was seen a few times. The J gene is TRBJ1-2, the V gene TRBV7-3; 9 bases match TRBD1. The length of the CDR3 is 14 residues. V lost 5 bases to trimming and J lost 3 bases; unmatched junction nucleotides: 4. The germline V gene has CDR1 SGHTA and CDR2 FQGTGA. The CDR3 loop reads CASSRTGGDYGYTF. CDR3 DNA: TGTGCCAGCAGCCGAACAGGGGGCGACTATGGCTACACCTTC.

The V gene is TRBV9, the J gene TRBJ2-1; 12 bases line up with TRBD2. Germline V gene lookup returns CDR1 SGDLS and CDR2 YYNGEE. There are 14 residues in the CDR3. In nucleotides, the CDR3 is TGTGCTTCCTCAAGGACTAGCGGGAATAATGAGCAGTTCTTC. The encoded protein is CASSRTSGNNEQFF.

The gene calls are TRBV10-3 and TRBJ1-2; 7 bases line up with TRBD1. With V trimmed by 8 bases and J by 8 bases, 8 bases remained unmatched. The CDR3 length is 12 residues. CDR1 ENHRY and CDR2 SYGVKD come from the germline V gene. The CDR3 DNA reads TGTGCCATCCCGCGACAGGGAGGCGGCTACACCTTC. The encoded protein is CAIPRQGGGYTF.

The rearrangement links TRBV10-3 to TRBJ2-3, with D uncertain. This CDR3 comprises 15 residues. CDR1 is ENHRY, CDR2 SYGVKD, per germline. Trimming pared 0 bases from V and 4 bases from J, leaving 11 bases between. The CDR3 nucleotides read TGTGCCATCAGTGAGTCGCAGGAGTCGGCAGATACGCAGTATTTT. Amino acids: CAISESQESADTQYF.

The rearrangement joins TRBV27 to TRBJ2-5, with D maybe TRBD1 (5 bases). V dropped 5 bases and J dropped 5 bases, with 18 bases sitting between them. The CDR3 consists of 15 residues. CDR1 is MNHEY and CDR2 is SMNVEV in the germline V gene (reference sequence). The CDR3 sequence is CASSPRALPGETQYF. The CDR3 coding sequence is TGTGCCAGCAGTCCTAGGGCCTTACCAGGGGAGACCCAGTACTTC.

V is TRBV13 and J is TRBJ1-5; D gene unclear. The CDR3 covers 13 residues. Trimming left V 5 bases short and J 2 bases short, with 7 bases between. CDR1 is PRHDT and CDR2 is FYEKMQ in the germline V gene (reference sequence). The CDR3 region is CASSTQRNQPQHF. The CDR3 coding sequence is TGTGCCAGCAGCACCCAGCGCAATCAGCCCCAGCATTTT.